This TCR beta chain came from a study of cytomegalovirus exposure and HLA in healthy donors. Comment on this clone: Its specificity is unknown.

Vbeta (60) and Jbeta (13) primers were used in the PCR. Using immunoSEQ multiplex PCR, the repertoire was profiled, and TCRdb retains in-frame clones only, with some absent. The repertoire holds under 150,000 clones, with 82% as singletons. From germline, CDR1 is KGHSH and CDR2 LQKENI. This CDR3 has 13 residues. V gave up 5 bases and J gave up 6 bases; unmatched junction bases: 6. Study-wide results and limits: Most likely, a cluster of highly shared sequence variants arose as a sequencing artifact. It was reported that the classifier diagnosed cytomegalovirus status with high specificity and sensitivity in both the original and validation cohorts.

This TCR derives from a young woman in good health and CMV-seronegative. The sequenced material came from PBMCs. V and J are TRBV18 and TRBJ1-1, with 7 bases matching TRBD1. This CDR3 is CASSSTGTAEAFF. The CDR3 bases are TGTGCCAGCTCATCAACCGGGACAGCTGAAGCTTTCTTT.